A selection of T cell receptor beta chains follows, all from one sample in a study of T cells expressing NK-cell markers. TCRdb re-called the 5' RACE reads and catalogs CDR3 proteins one per entry, DNA excluded. This table holds about 21,000 distinct CDR3 sequences. Sequencing input: blood T cells: a sorted CD56 or NKG2C T cell subset, CD4+ or CD8+ T cells, or bulk PBMC T cells (not recorded which). The receptors were sampled from a man aged 18 to 69 in good health. Both conserved end residues are part of each CDR3. Not all rows give a size; the values are once, few, many and, for expanded clones, a class.

v_call	j_call	clone_size	cdr3_aa
TRBV5-4	TRBJ2-3	-	CASSLGANTQYF
TRBV7-9	TRBJ1-3	-	CASSRPGQTSGNTIYF
TRBV28	TRBJ2-3	-	CASTDLRRTDTQYF
TRBV7-2	TRBJ2-7	-	CASSFVGGTHNVQYF
TRBV9	TRBJ1-5	large	CASSVGQGFNQPQHF
TRBV12-3/TRBV12-4	TRBJ2-2	-	CASSGTVNTGELFF
TRBV20-1	TRBJ2-7	-	CSARVGGGSYEQYF
TRBV7-2	TRBJ1-6	-	CASSLVAAGYSPLHF
TRBV12-3/TRBV12-4	TRBJ1-2	-	CASSGQGWGYTF
TRBV20-1	TRBJ1-5	-	CSARKPGQSSNQPQHF
TRBV4-2	TRBJ2-7	-	CASSSGTGSFREQYF
TRBV25-1	TRBJ1-2	-	CASSEYDRPYGYTF
TRBV7-8	TRBJ1-1	-	CASSLVTGGNTEAFF
TRBV5-8	TRBJ1-5	medium-sized	CASSLDFGGHQPQHF
TRBV15	TRBJ2-5	-	CATSRDRLPGVETQYF
TRBV6-5	TRBJ2-6	-	CASSYSRPSSGANVLTF
TRBV4-1	TRBJ2-7	-	CASSPGIGTYEQYF
TRBV12-3/TRBV12-4	TRBJ2-3	-	CASSLQPLGTDTQYF
TRBV29-1	TRBJ2-1	-	CSVPWGSSGIYINEQFF
TRBV4-1	TRBJ2-2	-	CASCVGGGNTGELFF
TRBV4-3	TRBJ1-2	-	CASSPGTGSYYGYTF
TRBV7-3	TRBJ2-1	-	CASSPQGYNEQFF
TRBV2	TRBJ2-3	-	CASRSPSGRADTQYF
TRBV29-1	TRBJ2-3	-	CSVGTLVTDTQYF
TRBV7-2	TRBJ2-1	-	CASSPRDSDTDEQFF
TRBV6-1	TRBJ2-1	-	CASRPAGQGSYNEQFF
TRBV6-5	TRBJ1-1	-	CASSYGGEAFF
TRBV5-6	TRBJ1-2	-	CASSLGPGQGSYGYTF